The TCR beta chain described here comes from a study of blood T cells in healthy people across ages. Study-wide background: Through template switching, about one barcoded beta molecule was captured per two T cells, as measured in model experiments.

This CDR3 comprises 16 residues. Germline V CDR1 and CDR2: SQVTM, ANQGSEA. The use of a sample-barcoded 5' primer and a J-beta primer mix characterized a second PCR of about 7 to 12 cycles. The template-switch adaptor, which had 12 random nucleotides, put a tag on each cDNA molecule. In TCRdb, the 5' RACE reads were re-called with MiXCR into one record per CDR3 protein. Seen here are roughly 860,000 distinct CDR3 sequences, 62% observed once, and the top ten hold 28%. Regarding this clonotype: Antigen specificity is unknown.

Study conclusions and caveats: Naive T cell percentage and TCR beta diversity correlated strongly. Compared with aged donors, long-lived donors showed fewer expanded clones, suggesting selection.

Source material: blood. The sequence was collected from a man aged 25-45 years in good health. The V and J genes are TRBV29-1 and TRBJ2-4, with D possibly matching TRBD2 (7 bases). The J call could be wrong; TRBJ2-7 is a better fit for the DNA end. The CDR3 DNA follows: TGCAGCGTCGACAAACCTGGGGGGGGCTTAATCTACGAGCAGTACTTC. Protein: CSVDKPGGGLIYEQYF.